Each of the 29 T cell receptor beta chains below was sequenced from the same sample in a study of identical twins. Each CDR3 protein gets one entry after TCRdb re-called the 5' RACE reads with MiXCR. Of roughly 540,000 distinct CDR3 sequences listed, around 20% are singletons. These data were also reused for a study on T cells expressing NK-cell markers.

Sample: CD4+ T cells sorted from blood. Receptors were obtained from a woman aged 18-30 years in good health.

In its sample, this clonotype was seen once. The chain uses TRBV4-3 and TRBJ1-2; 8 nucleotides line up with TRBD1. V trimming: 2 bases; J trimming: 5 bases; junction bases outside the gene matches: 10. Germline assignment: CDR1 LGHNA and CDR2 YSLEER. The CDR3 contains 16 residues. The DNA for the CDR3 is TGCGCCAGCAGCCAACCTTCCGGGACAGGTTTTTATGGCTACACCTTC. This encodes CASSQPSGTGFYGYTF.

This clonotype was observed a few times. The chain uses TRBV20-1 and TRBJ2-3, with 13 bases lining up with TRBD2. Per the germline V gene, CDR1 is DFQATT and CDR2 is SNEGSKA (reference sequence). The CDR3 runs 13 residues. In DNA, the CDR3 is TGCAGCGGACTAGCGGGAGTCACAGATACGCAGTATTTT. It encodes CSGLAGVTDTQYF.

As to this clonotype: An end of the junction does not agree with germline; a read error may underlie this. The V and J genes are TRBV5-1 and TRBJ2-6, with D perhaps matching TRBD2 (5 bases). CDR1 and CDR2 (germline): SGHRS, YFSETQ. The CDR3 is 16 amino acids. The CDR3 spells CASSWATDSGTNVLTF. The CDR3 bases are TGCGCCAGCAGCTGGGCGACGGACTCTGGGACCAACGTCCTGACTTTC.

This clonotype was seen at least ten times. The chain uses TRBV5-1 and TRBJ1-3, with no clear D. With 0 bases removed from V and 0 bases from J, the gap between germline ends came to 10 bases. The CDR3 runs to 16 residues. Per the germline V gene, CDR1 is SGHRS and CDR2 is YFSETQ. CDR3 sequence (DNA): TGCGCCAGCAGCTTGGACCCGGGCAGCTCTGGAAACACCATATATTTT. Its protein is CASSLDPGSSGNTIYF.

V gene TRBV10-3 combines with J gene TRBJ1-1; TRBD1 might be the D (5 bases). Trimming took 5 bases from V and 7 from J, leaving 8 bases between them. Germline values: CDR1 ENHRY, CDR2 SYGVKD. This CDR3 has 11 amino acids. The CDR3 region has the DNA TGTGCCATCAGTCGGGGGTATGAAGCTTTCTTT. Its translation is CAISRGYEAFF.

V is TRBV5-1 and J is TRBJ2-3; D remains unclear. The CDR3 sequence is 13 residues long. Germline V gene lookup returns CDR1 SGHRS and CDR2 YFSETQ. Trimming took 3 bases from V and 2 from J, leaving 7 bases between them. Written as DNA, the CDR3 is TGCGCCAGCAGCTCCTGGGTCACAGATACGCAGTATTTT. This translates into CASSSWVTDTQYF.

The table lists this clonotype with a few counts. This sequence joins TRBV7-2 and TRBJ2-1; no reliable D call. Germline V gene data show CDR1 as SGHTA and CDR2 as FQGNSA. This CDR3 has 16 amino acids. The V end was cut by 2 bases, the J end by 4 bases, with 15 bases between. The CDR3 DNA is TGTGCCAGCAGCTTAAGTCTACCTAGGGATTACAATGAGCAGTTCTTC. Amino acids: CASSLSLPRDYNEQFF.

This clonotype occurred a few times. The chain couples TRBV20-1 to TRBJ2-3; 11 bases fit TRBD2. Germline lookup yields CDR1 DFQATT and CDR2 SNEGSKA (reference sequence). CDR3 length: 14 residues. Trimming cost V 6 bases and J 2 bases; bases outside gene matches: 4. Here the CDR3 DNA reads TGCAGTGCCCAACTAGCGGGGGACACAGATACGCAGTATTTT. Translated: CSAQLAGDTDTQYF.

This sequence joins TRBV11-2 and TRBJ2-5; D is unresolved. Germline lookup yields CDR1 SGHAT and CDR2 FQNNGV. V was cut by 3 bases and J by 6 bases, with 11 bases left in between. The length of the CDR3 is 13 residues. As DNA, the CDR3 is TGTGCCAGCAGCTTCGGGTTGCAAAAGACCCAGTACTTC. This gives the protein CASSFGLQKTQYF.

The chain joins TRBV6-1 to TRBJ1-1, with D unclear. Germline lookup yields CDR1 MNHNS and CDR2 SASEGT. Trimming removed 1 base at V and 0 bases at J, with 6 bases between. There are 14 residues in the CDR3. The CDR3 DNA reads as TGTGCCAGCAGTGAAGTAGGCCTGAACACTGAAGCTTTCTTT. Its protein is CASSEVGLNTEAFF.

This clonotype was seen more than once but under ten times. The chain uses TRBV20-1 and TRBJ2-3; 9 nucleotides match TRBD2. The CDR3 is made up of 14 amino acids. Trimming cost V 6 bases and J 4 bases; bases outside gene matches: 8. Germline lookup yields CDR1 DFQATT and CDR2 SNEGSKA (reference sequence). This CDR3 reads CSAGLAIKPDTQYF. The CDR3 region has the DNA TGCAGTGCCGGACTAGCGATAAAACCAGATACGCAGTATTTT.

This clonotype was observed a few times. For the CDR3, the DNA is TGTGCCAGCAGTTTAGCCCAAGGGACAACCGGGGCCAACGTCCTGACTTTC. Encoded protein: CASSLAQGTTGANVLTF. The chain couples TRBV12-3 or TRBV12-4 to TRBJ2-6; D perhaps matches TRBD1 (6 bases). This CDR3 contains 17 residues. The V end lost 0 bases, the J end lost 4 bases, and 13 bases lay between the germline ends.

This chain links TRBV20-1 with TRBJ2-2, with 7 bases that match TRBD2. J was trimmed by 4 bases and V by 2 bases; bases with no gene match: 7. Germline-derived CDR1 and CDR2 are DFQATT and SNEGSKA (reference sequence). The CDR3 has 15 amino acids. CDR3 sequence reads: CSARSGRAVTGELFF. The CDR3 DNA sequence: TGCAGTGCTAGAAGTGGGAGGGCGGTCACCGGGGAGCTGTTTTTT.

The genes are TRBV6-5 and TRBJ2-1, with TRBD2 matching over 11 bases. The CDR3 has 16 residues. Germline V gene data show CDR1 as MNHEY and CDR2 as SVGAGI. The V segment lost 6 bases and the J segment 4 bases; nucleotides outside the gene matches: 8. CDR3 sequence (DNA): TGTGCCAGCAGACTCGGGACTAGCGGAGAGTACAATGAGCAGTTCTTC. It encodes CASRLGTSGEYNEQFF.

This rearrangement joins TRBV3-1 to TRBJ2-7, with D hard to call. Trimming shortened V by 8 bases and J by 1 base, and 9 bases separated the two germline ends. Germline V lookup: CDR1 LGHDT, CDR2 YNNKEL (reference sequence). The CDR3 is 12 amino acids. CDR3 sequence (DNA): TGTGCCAGCGAAGGGCTTTCCTACGAGCAGTACTTC. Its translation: CASEGLSYEQYF.

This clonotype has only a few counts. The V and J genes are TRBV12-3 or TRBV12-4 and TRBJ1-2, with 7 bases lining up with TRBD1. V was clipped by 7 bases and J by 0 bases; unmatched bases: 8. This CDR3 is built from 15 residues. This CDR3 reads CASNRPGQSNYGYTF. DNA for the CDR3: TGTGCCAGCAATAGACCGGGACAGTCTAACTATGGCTACACCTTC.

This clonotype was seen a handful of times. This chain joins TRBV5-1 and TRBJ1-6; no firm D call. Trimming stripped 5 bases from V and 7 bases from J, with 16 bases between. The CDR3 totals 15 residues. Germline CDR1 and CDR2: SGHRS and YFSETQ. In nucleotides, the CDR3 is TGCGCCAGCAGAGTCGGGGTCGGTGGGAATTCACCCCTCCACTTT. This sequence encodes CASRVGVGGNSPLHF.

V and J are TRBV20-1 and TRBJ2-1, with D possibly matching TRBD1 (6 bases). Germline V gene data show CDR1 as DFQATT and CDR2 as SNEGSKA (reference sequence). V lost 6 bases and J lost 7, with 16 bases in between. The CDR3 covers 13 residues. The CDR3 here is CSARLYRENEQFF. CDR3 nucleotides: TGCAGTGCGAGGCTGTACAGGGAAAATGAGCAGTTCTTC.

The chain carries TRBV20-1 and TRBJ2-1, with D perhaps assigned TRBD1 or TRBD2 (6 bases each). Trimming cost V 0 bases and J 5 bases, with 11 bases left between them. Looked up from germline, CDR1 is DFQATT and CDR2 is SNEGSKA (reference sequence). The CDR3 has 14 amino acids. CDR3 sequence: CSARDRGLDNEQFF. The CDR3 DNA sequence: TGCAGTGCTAGAGATCGGGGGCTAGACAATGAGCAGTTCTTC.

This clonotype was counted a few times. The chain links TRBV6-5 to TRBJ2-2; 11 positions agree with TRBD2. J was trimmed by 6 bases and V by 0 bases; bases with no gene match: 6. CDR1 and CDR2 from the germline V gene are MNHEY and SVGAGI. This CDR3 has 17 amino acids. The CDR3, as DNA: TGTGCCAGCAGTTACTCGAAGGGACTAGCGGCCGCCGGGGAGCTGTTTTTT. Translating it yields CASSYSKGLAAAGELFF.

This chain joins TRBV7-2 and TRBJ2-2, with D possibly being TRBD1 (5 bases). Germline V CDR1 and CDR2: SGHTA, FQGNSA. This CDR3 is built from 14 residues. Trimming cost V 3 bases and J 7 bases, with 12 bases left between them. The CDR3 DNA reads TGTGCCAGCAGCTTTTCCAGGGATATCGGGGAGCTGTTTTTT. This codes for CASSFSRDIGELFF.

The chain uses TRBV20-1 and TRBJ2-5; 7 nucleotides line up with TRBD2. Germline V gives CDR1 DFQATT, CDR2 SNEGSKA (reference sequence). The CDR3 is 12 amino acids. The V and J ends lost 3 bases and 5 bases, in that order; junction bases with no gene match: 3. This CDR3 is CSASEGGETQYF. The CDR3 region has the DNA TGCAGTGCTAGCGAGGGAGGGGAGACCCAGTACTTC.

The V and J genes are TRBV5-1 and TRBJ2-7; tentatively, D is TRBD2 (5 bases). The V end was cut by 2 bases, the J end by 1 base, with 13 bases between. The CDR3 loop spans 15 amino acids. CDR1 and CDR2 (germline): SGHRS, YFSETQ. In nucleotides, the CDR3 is TGCGCCAGCAGCTTCACTCGGGGTCGGTCCTACGAGCAGTACTTC. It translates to CASSFTRGRSYEQYF.

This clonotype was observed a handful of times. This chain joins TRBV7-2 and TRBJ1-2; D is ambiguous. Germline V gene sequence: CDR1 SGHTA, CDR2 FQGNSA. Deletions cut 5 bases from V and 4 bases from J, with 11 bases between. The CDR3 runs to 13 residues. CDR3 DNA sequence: TGTGCCAGCAGCGCCGGACTAGTCTATGGCTACACCTTC. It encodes CASSAGLVYGYTF.

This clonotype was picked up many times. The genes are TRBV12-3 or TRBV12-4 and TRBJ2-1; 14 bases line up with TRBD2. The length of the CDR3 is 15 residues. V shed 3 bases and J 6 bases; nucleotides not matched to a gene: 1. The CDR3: CASSLGTSGGNEQFF. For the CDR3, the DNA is TGTGCCAGCAGTTTGGGGACTAGCGGGGGCAATGAGCAGTTCTTC.

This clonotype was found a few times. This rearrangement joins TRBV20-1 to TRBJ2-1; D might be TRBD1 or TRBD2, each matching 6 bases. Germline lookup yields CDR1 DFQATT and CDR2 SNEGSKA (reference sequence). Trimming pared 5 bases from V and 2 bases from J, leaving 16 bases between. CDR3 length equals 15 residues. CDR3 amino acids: CSARWVGGPYNEQFF. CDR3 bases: TGCAGTGCTCGCTGGGTCGGGGGCCCCTACAATGAGCAGTTCTTC.

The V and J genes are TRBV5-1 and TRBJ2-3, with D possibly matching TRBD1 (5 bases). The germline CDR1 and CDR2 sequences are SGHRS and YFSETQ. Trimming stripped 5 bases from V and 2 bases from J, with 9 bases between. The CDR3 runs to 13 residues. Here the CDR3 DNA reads TGCGCCAGCAGGGTAGGGGCCACAGATACGCAGTATTTT. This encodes CASRVGATDTQYF.

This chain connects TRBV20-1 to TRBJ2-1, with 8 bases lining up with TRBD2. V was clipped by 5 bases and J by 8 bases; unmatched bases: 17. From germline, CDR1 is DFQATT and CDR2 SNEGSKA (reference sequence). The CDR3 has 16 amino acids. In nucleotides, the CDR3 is TGCAGTGCTTCCCTAGCGGGTTCTCCCTGGGAGGATGAGCAGTTCTTC. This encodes CSASLAGSPWEDEQFF.

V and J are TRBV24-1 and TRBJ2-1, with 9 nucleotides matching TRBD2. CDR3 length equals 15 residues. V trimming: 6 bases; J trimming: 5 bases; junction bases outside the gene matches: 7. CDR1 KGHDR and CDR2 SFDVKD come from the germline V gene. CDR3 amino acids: CATSLSGRGNNEQFF. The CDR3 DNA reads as TGTGCCACCAGTCTTAGCGGGAGAGGGAACAATGAGCAGTTCTTC.